The text below deals with one TCR beta chain. This clonotype was seen ten or more times. Its antigen is unknown. Nothing much larger sits one base from this clone, and base qualities are not available. This entry belongs to a study of regulatory T cells in long-lasting Graves disease (dated by TCRdb to 2020 to 2023). For context, the study as a whole: Newly diagnosed Graves' disease patients had taken antithyroid drugs for less than 3 months. The study was registered as a clinical trial and conducted in China. Persistent Graves' disease patients were compared with newly diagnosed Graves' disease patients by peripheral blood TCR sequencing and RNA sequencing. A total of around 33 samples were covered by TCR sequencing, comprising some 13 persistent and roughly 20 newly diagnosed Graves' disease patients. What the authors observed across the whole study: More public clonotypes were shared among persistent patients (2,741) than among newly diagnosed patients (966). Only peripheral blood was studied, because thyroid tissue, the primary lesion, was inaccessible. The authors noted that the small sample size was a limitation that may lower accuracy. Sequencing and analysis were limited to the TCR beta chain. Persistent Graves' disease patients showed lower TCR Shannon entropy and fewer highly expanded clones than newly diagnosed patients, suggesting clonal expansion. Persistent disease showed preferential use of TRBV28, TRBJ1-2 and TRBJ2-5, whereas newly diagnosed disease favored TRBV20-1 and TRBJ2-1.

From V the trimming removes 3 bases and from J it removes 4 bases, while the gene matches leave 2 bases of the junction unaccounted for. The germline V gene supplies CDR1 MDHEN and CDR2 SYDVKM. The CDR3 runs 13 residues from the cysteine to the phenylalanine. Only CDR3 DNA remains: 39 bases, in frame from the first base. Preparation of the library involved multiplex PCR. Sequencing used an Illumina HiSeq 4000. To build TCR beta libraries, CDR3 regions were amplified by Arm-PCR using iRepertoire HTBI primers. Gel purification was performed on PCR products prior to sequencing. The original methods were these. A total of under 80 TRBV and 14 TRBJ segments were identified across samples and were used for gene usage analysis of CDR3 amino acid clonotypes. COPE and FqMerger were used to merge filtered high-quality paired reads into contigs. BLAST was used to align contigs to IMGT TRBV, TRBD and TRBJ reference genes, with CDR3 defined following IMGT. Highly expanded clones were defined as clonotypes with a frequency above 0.1%. Repertoire diversity was measured by Shannon entropy, and V-J evenness by the Gini coefficient. A clonotype found in more than one individual was treated as public. The public reads were run again by TCRdb, first through fastp at Q25 and then through MiXCR, and only productive beta chains were kept. Each entry merges the rows of one CDR3 protein and shows their most common DNA and genes. These V and J calls originate from TCRdb's pipeline instead of the authors' own analysis. This sample lists hundreds of thousands of distinct CDR3 sequences; roughly 17% were detected once. 25% to 30% of the sample is held by the ten biggest clonotypes.

Read against the paper, the sample's time point label means: newly diagnosed GD, antithyroid drugs for less than 3 months. For both TCR sequencing and RNA sequencing, RNA was extracted from PBMCs in TRIzol. Graves' disease was diagnosed according to American Thyroid Association guidelines. The patients came from an endocrinology department in Xi'an, China. From each patient, approximately 9.9 milliliters of peripheral blood was collected into an EDTA anticoagulant tube. Ficoll Paque Plus density gradient separation was used to isolate PBMCs, and no further T cell sorting was done. An Agilent 2100 Bioanalyzer and agarose gel were used to check RNA quality, while a NanoDrop 2000 measured RNA concentration. These data are also associated with another study on T cells in Graves' hyperthyroidism and ophthalmopathy. The other study reports the following: Stable Graves' hyperthyroidism was defined as the absence of progression to ophthalmopathy over 18 months of follow-up. Hyperthyroidism patients were newly diagnosed, had a disease duration of under 2 months, and were aged 18 to 65 years. Any patient with an uncontrolled infection, another autoimmune disease, pregnancy or lactation was excluded. Diagnoses relied on clinical symptoms, serum thyroxine and TRAb, thyroid ultrasound and orbital computed tomography. The TCR CDR3 was subjected to a first round of RT-PCR using the HTBI primer set and the Qiagen OneStep RT-PCR kit. Most expanded thyroid clonotypes (frequency above 0.001) were also detected in blood, a finding suggesting that blood repertoires may reflect thyroid immune responses. A model built on a 13 V-J signature distinguished ophthalmopathy from stable hyperthyroidism, reaching about 88% sensitivity and around 82% specificity in cross-validation and 80%/75% in testing. In validation, progression to ophthalmopathy was predicted by the model with more than 65% sensitivity and roughly 76% specificity, a median of 6.5 months before onset. To identify distinguishing TCR V-J signatures, a discovery cohort of around 100 patients was used, comprising roughly 45 with Graves' ophthalmopathy and approximately 57 with stable Graves' hyperthyroidism. Prospective prediction of ophthalmopathy was tested in an independent validation cohort of 18 to 20 hyperthyroidism patients and 17 patients who later progressed to ophthalmopathy. The roughly 91 discovery patients were randomly divided into training and test sets at a 7:3 ratio. In addition, the study compared T-cell repertoires in thyroid tissue and in blood from roughly six Graves' hyperthyroidism patients. After blood sampling, hyperthyroidism patients were treated with methimazole at a starting dose of 30 mg daily, and ophthalmopathy patients were treated with high-dose intravenous methylprednisolone. Libraries were constructed in a second round of multiplex PCR, after which size selection and purification were carried out. Libraries were sequenced paired-end with 100 bp reads on an Illumina HiSeq2000. SOAPnuke was used to process the raw data, removing reads that contained adapters or uncalled bases, had a mean Phred below 15, or lacked an exact match to the constant primer or identifier. COPE v1.2.5 was used to merge high-quality paired reads, and clonotypes were defined as unique nucleotide sequences. MiTCR v1.1 was used to align the clonotypes against IMGT TRBV, TRBD and TRBJ reference segments. Only V-J combinations with frequency above 0.0001, covering approximately 99% of repertoires, were analysed. The TCS score was defined as F50 (clonal expansion) divided by E x V (chaos), with BLOSUM62-based TCRdist calculated between CDR3 peptides within each V-J. Welch's t-statistics and random forest reduced around 510 V-J features to roughly 13, which were used in a naive Bayes classifier (R e1071). No statistical method was used to set the sample size in advance, and investigators knew the group allocation. The paper reports TCR Vbeta CDR3 sequencing of 135 peripheral blood samples: 43 ophthalmopathy, roughly 80 hyperthyroidism and 17 progressor patients.

The source is a man aged 40-49 years with Graves disease. Donor details come from another sample of the same person, matched by shared clones. The input for sequencing was peripheral blood mononuclear cells (PBMCs), taken at new diagnosis, from a patient treated with antithyroid drugs. The receptor chain draws on TRBV28 and TRBJ1-2; 7 central nucleotides agree with TRBD1. The sequenced DNA is TGTGCCAGCAGTTTTAGACAGGGCTATGGCTACACCTTC. Its protein product is CASSFRQGYGYTF.